This entry features one T cell receptor (beta chain) sequence. The antigen remains unidentified. The CDR3 end is not reached by the read, which stops 3 residues before it; the germline J gene fills it in. The nonmyeloablative bone marrow transplants came from related graft donors, with transient mixed chimerism. Unstimulated Tregs (CD4+CD25+CD127-) and CD4+CD25- non-Tregs were sorted from PBMCs. This CDR3 comprises 13 residues. Per the germline V gene, CDR1 is MNHNS and CDR2 is SASEGT. V lost 4 bases and J 7 bases, leaving 11 bases between the germline ends. The data were taken from a study of Tregs in tolerant kidney transplant recipients. Study-wide results and limits: Donor-specific Treg expansion exceeded global Treg expansion in tolerant patients, suggesting antigen drive. This study did not directly address biological reproducibility.

This table comes from immunoSEQ multiplex PCR, and its TCRdb copy is limited to in-frame clones, with some not included. The repertoire shows about 23,000 clones; the top ten hold around 4%. The clonotype originates from a human patient who received a combined kidney and bone marrow transplant. These T cells may partly come from the graft donor. The rearrangement uses TRBV6-1 and TRBJ1-5; TRBD1 might be the D (5 bases). Specimen: CD4+ T cells from blood (PBMCs), collected 6 months after the transplant. CDR3 DNA (partial): TGTGCCAGCAGTGTGACAGCCGCGCAGCCC. Protein product: CASSVTAAQP. The entire CDR3 sequence reads CASSVTAAQPQHF.